This TCR beta chain was identified during a study of blood T cell repertoires in COVID-19 (dated by TCRdb to 2018 to 2020). Turning to the overall study: Samples covering the acute and convalescent phases of COVID-19 were provided by collaborators in the United States, Italy and Spain. The dataset comprised deeply sampled blood TCRbeta repertoires from subjects exposed to, actively infected with, or recovered from COVID-19. The prospective study material was composed of cDNA or gDNA derived from T cells, B-cell-depleted T cells, or PBMCs. The repertoires were released in a freely available public database meant as a resource for research on the immune response to SARS-CoV-2. Samples came from the ongoing ImmuneRACE study (first 160 participants) plus 1,254 subjects from 6 global collaborators. Where HLA class I and class II types were available, the types were taken from metadata supplied by the sample provider, not from assay-based typing. The sample metadata nearly always contained a de-identified subject ID, COVID-19 status, age in years and sex. Overall study outcomes, separate from this receptor: How much clinical and demographic metadata was included differed by source and by participant, and the metadata was provided uncurated.

From a lookup of the germline V gene, CDR1 and CDR2 are KGHSH and LQKENI. Reading from cysteine to phenylalanine, the CDR3 counts 15 amino acids. Here the CDR3 DNA is all that survives: 45 bases in frame from base 1. V drops 2 bases and J drops 3 bases, leaving 13 bases in between. Regarding this clone: Which antigen it targets is not known. Base qualities are not provided; no much larger clone lies one nucleotide away.

Each collaborating institution followed its own protocols to collect whole blood in K2EDTA tubes. For TCRbeta analysis, collaborator samples were shipped as frozen whole blood, as isolated PBMCs, or as DNA extracted from either sample type. TCRbeta CDR3 regions were amplified from genomic DNA using the immunoSEQ Assay, a bias-controlled multiplex PCR. The paper's data handling went like this. The number of nucleated cells in each sample was estimated from the amplification of reference gene primers within the assay. To quantify the absolute abundance of each unique TCRbeta CDR3 rearrangement, sequence reads were collapsed and filtered. For each sample, productive Simpson clonality was calculated as the square root of Simpson's diversity index across productive rearrangements. Here the immuneACCESS table is served through TCRdb, limited to in-frame sequences with V and J called. Missing clones are a known gap in these copies; in checked studies unresolved V genes cover under half, and the rest lacks a known reason. For V, J and clone size, that table is used; D and trimming come from the DNA. The sample yields about 200,000 clones; around 84% were counted once. Of the sample, almost 5% falls within the top ten clones.

Recombination linked TRBV18 to TRBJ1-1; matching of 6 bases hints at TRBD1 as the D gene. The sequenced sample was peripheral blood. This clonotype was obtained from an elderly woman with acute or convalescent COVID-19. The CDR3 amino acid sequence is: CASSPITGRDTEAFF. The nucleotides read TGTGCCAGCTCACCAATAACAGGGAGGGACACTGAAGCTTTCTTT.